The clone carrying this T cell receptor beta chain came up a few times. The data derive from a study of blood T cell repertoires in COVID-19. Study-level background: Material from acute and convalescent COVID-19 was sourced from the United States, Italy and Spain. Sample material is recorded as cDNA or gDNA derived from T cells, B-cell-depleted T cells, or PBMCs.

In the original analysis: Estimation of nucleated cell counts relied on the amplification of reference gene primers. Using immunoSEQ multiplex PCR, the repertoire was profiled, and TCRdb retains in-frame clones only, with some absent. Clonal size and the V and J genes are those of that table, whereas D and trimming came from the DNA. The sample yields 95,000 to 150,000 clones, roughly nine tenths seen once. J lost 2 bases, V lost 3 bases, and 6 bases had no gene match. The CDR3 totals 15 residues. Germline V gene data show CDR1 as SGHTA and CDR2 as FQGNSA. The sample taken for sequencing was peripheral blood. The chain is built from TRBV7-2 and TRBJ2-7; 8 positions match TRBD1. This TCR came from a man aged 65-85 years with active or convalescent COVID-19. CDR3 sequence: CASSFSGTGPYEQYF. CDR3 nucleotides: TGTGCCAGCAGCTTTTCCGGGACAGGACCCTACGAGCAGTACTTC. The whole variable domain, filled in from reference TRBV7-2 and TRBJ2-7, reads GAGVSQSPSNKVTEKGKDVELRCDPISGHTALYWYRQSLGQGLEFLIYFQGNSAPDKSGLPSDRFSAERTGGSVSTLTIQRTQQEDSAVYLCASSFSGTGPYEQYFGPGTRLTVT.